What follows is one T cell receptor beta chain and its context. This record belongs to a study of blood T cell repertoires in COVID-19. On the study more broadly: From the United States, Italy and Spain came samples of acute and convalescent COVID-19. The analysed material was cDNA or gDNA that came from T cells, B-cell-depleted T cells, or PBMCs.

Germline values: CDR1 MNHEY, CDR2 SMNVEV (reference sequence). CDR3 size: 14 residues. V dropped 2 bases and J dropped 5; count of bases not matched to a gene: 5. Per the authors' pipeline: Amplified reference gene primers provided the basis for estimating nucleated cell counts. TCRdb's table, derived via immunoSEQ multiplex PCR, lists solely in-frame clones and lacks some. That table supplies the V and J calls and clone size; D and trimming were determined from the DNA. The sample holds about 70,000 clones, about 90% seen once. This rearrangement joins TRBV27 to TRBJ1-1; 7 bases map to TRBD1. The material sequenced was peripheral blood. This clonotype was obtained from a middle-aged man with COVID-19, enrolled during active disease. The CDR3 is CASSLEGAGTEAFF. The CDR3 DNA sequence: TGTGCCAGCAGTTTAGAGGGGGCGGGTACTGAAGCTTTCTTT.